This TCR beta chain was captured by sequencing in a study of T cells in Graves' hyperthyroidism and ophthalmopathy (dated by TCRdb to the late 2010s). Background on the whole study: Peripheral blood samples were taken at the time of initial diagnosis, prior to any treatment. To identify distinguishing TCR V-J signatures, a discovery cohort of around 98 patients was used, comprising fewer than 45 with Graves' ophthalmopathy and around 57 with stable Graves' hyperthyroidism. Prospective prediction of ophthalmopathy was tested in an independent validation cohort consisting of 18 to 20 hyperthyroidism patients and around 16 patients who later progressed to ophthalmopathy. For training and testing, the 100 or so patients in the discovery cohort were randomly divided in a 7:3 ratio. The study also compared thyroid tissue and blood T-cell repertoires from roughly six Graves' hyperthyroidism patients. Once sampling was done, hyperthyroidism patients were given methimazole at a starting dose of 30 mg daily, whereas ophthalmopathy patients were given high-dose intravenous methylprednisolone. TCR Vbeta CDR3 sequencing of fewer than 150 peripheral blood samples (more than 40 ophthalmopathy, roughly 72 hyperthyroidism and roughly 17 progressor patients) is reported in the paper.

Hyperthyroidism patients were newly diagnosed, with disease duration under 2 months, and aged 18 to 65 years. Exclusion was applied to patients with uncontrolled infections, other autoimmune diseases, pregnancy or lactation. Diagnoses relied on clinical symptoms, serum thyroxine and TRAb, thyroid ultrasound and orbital computed tomography. For progressor patients, blood was drawn at the first diagnosis of hyperthyroidism, before any ophthalmopathy symptoms had appeared. PBMCs were isolated from 10 ml of fresh peripheral blood by Ficoll-Paque density gradient centrifugation. Progressor patients were first diagnosed with Graves' hyperthyroidism and then developed ophthalmopathy during follow-up. Trizol reagent was used to extract total RNA, and RNA quality was then checked on an Agilent 2100 Bioanalyzer. In its sample, this clonotype was seen many times. The target of this receptor is not known. Base qualities are not provided; no much larger clone lies one nucleotide away.

TCR beta CDR3 regions were amplified from RNA transcripts. The TCR CDR3 was subjected to a first round of RT-PCR using the HTBI primer set and the Qiagen OneStep RT-PCR kit. Libraries were constructed in a second round of multiplex PCR, after which size selection and purification were carried out. Sequencing of the libraries was done on an Illumina HiSeq2000 using paired-end 100 bp reads. As for how the authors treated the data: SOAPnuke was used to process the raw data, with reads discarded if the reads contained adapters or uncalled bases, had a mean Phred below 15, or lacked an exact constant-primer or identifier match. High-quality paired reads were merged with COPE v1.2.5, and unique nucleotide sequences were defined as clonotypes. MiTCR v1.1 was used to align clonotypes to the IMGT TRBV, TRBD and TRBJ reference segments. Only V-J combinations with frequency above 0.0001, covering roughly 99% of repertoires, were analysed. The TCS score was defined as F50 (clonal expansion) divided by E x V (chaos), with BLOSUM62-based TCRdist calculated between CDR3 peptides within each V-J. Welch's t-statistics and random forest reduced around 510 V-J features to about 12, which were used in a naive Bayes classifier (R e1071). TCRdb reran the public reads through fastp at Q25 and MiXCR, keeping productive beta chains. Rows with one shared CDR3 protein collapse into an entry with the most common genes and DNA. The V and J calls and clone size come from TCRdb's table, not from the authors' own analysis. For this sample there are fewer than 500,000 distinct CDR3 sequences; approximately 15% appear just once. The ten largest make up 20% to 25% of the sample.

Points the paper makes about the study in general: During validation, the model predicted progression to ophthalmopathy a median of approximately six months ahead of onset, with 60% to 71% sensitivity and 72% to 80% specificity. Blood samples also contained most of the expanded thyroid clonotypes (frequency above 0.001), which suggests that blood repertoires may reflect thyroid immune responses. No statistical method was used to fix the sample size in advance, and group allocation was not hidden from the investigators. A 13 V-J signature model separated ophthalmopathy from stable hyperthyroidism, with over 85% sensitivity and 81.08% specificity in cross-validation and 80%/75% in testing.

The V end loses 5 bases and the J end loses 12 bases, and a stretch of 11 bases separates them. Measured from the cysteine to the phenylalanine, the CDR3 is 11 residues long. The only DNA kept is the CDR3, 33 bases in frame from the first base. CDR1 and CDR2, per the germline V gene (reference sequence), are SEHNR and FQNEAQ. The sequence links TRBV7-9 to TRBJ2-1, with the D gene tentatively TRBD1 or TRBD2, based on 5 matching bases in each. The TCR comes from a man younger than 40 with Graves' hyperthyroidism that later progressed to Graves' ophthalmopathy. The specimen sequenced was blood. This receptor carries the CDR3 CASSHGTGQFF. The DNA sequence is TGTGCCAGCAGCCATGGGACGGGGCAGTTCTTC.